The text below deals with one T cell receptor beta chain. Its antigen is not identified. Different DNA sequences within this sample yield the same CDR3. The PCR used 60 Vbeta and 13 Jbeta primers. This table comes from immunoSEQ multiplex PCR, and its TCRdb copy is limited to in-frame clones, with some not included. The sample shows 120,000 to 150,000 clones, over 65% of them seen only once. These data come from a study of cytomegalovirus exposure and HLA in healthy donors. Study summary: There were 350 to 450 genotyped donors. Of these, 81% fell in the genetic ancestry cluster associated with self-reported Caucasian donors.

Germline CDR1 is SEHNR and CDR2 is FQNEAQ (reference sequence). The V end lost 3 bases, the J end lost 1 base, and 7 bases lay between the germline ends. The CDR3 length is 13 residues. Study-level results: Presence/absence analyses supposed approximately even sequencing depth among donors. For most TCR beta V segments, an earlier analysis put the productive rate at about 90% or about 30% of the time. Per published reports, the classifier diagnosed cytomegalovirus status with high specificity and sensitivity.

Sequencing was carried out using PBMCs. The chain uses TRBV7-9 and TRBJ2-7; D possibly corresponds to TRBD2 (5 bases). This clonotype was sampled from a male donor in good health and CMV-seronegative. CDR3 bases: TGTGCCAGCAGCTTTAGGGAGTCCTACGAGCAGTACTTC. Translating gives CASSFRESYEQYF.